These T cell receptor beta chains were read from a single sample in a study of cytomegalovirus exposure and HLA in healthy donors. Data came from immunoSEQ multiplex PCR; TCRdb stores just in-frame clones and leaves some out. The sample comprises under 75,000 clones, approximately 96% of which are singletons, and around 1.5% rests with the top ten. Sample: PBMCs. The receptor source for this set is a woman younger than 35 in good health and CMV-seropositive. CDR3s leave out the opening cysteine and the closing phenylalanine or tryptophan. The order of the fields is V gene, J gene, CDR3 protein.

v_call: TRBV7-9
j_call: TRBJ2-3
cdr3_aa: ASSPMGLLLGDTQY

v_call: TRBV4-1
j_call: TRBJ2-7
cdr3_aa: ASSQDPNRGAEQY

v_call: TRBV19
j_call: TRBJ1-1
cdr3_aa: ASSHLRTGGTEAF

v_call: TRBV7-6
j_call: TRBJ2-7
cdr3_aa: ASSPYLLAGNLYEQY

v_call: TRBV5-5
j_call: TRBJ2-1
cdr3_aa: ASSFDSLSSYNEQF

v_call: TRBV5-6
j_call: TRBJ1-5
cdr3_aa: ASSSWTMLPQH

v_call: TRBV9
j_call: TRBJ2-7
cdr3_aa: ASSVDRDYEQY

v_call: TRBV11-2
j_call: TRBJ2-1
cdr3_aa: ASSLGQGAYYNEQF

v_call: TRBV4-2
j_call: TRBJ1-2
cdr3_aa: ASSQAGQGAHYGYT

v_call: TRBV10-2
j_call: TRBJ1-3
cdr3_aa: ASRATDNSGNTIY

v_call: TRBV20-1
j_call: TRBJ2-7
cdr3_aa: SARRTDEQY

v_call: TRBV2
j_call: TRBJ2-7
cdr3_aa: ASGRSGTYEQY

v_call: TRBV30
j_call: TRBJ2-3
cdr3_aa: AWSVLSTDTQY

v_call: TRBV30
j_call: TRBJ2-3
cdr3_aa: AWPRPLGFLAGGTDTQY

v_call: TRBV7-9
j_call: TRBJ2-5
cdr3_aa: ASSLGGGRATQY

v_call: TRBV27
j_call: TRBJ1-1
cdr3_aa: ASRYRVANTEAF

v_call: TRBV27
j_call: TRBJ2-1
cdr3_aa: ASSLGEVGVNEQF

v_call: TRBV21-1
j_call: TRBJ2-7
cdr3_aa: ASKLAGALYEQY

v_call: TRBV19
j_call: TRBJ2-7
cdr3_aa: ASSTGTGPGGEQY

v_call: TRBV7-7
j_call: TRBJ1-3
cdr3_aa: ASSLGQGRNTIY

v_call: TRBV7-3
j_call: TRBJ2-1
cdr3_aa: ASSPMGGSLYEQF

v_call: TRBV7-9
j_call: TRBJ2-7
cdr3_aa: ASSSLPGLAVY

v_call: TRBV5-5
j_call: TRBJ2-7
cdr3_aa: ASLPTSSGKEY

v_call: TRBV5-4
j_call: TRBJ1-1
cdr3_aa: ASSQTENTEAF

v_call: TRBV28
j_call: TRBJ2-1
cdr3_aa: ASHGLAVSYNEQF

v_call: TRBV2
j_call: TRBJ2-1
cdr3_aa: ASNSDRGGDEQF

v_call: TRBV10-1
j_call: TRBJ2-3
cdr3_aa: AACGRRGTDTQY

v_call: TRBV28
j_call: TRBJ1-4
cdr3_aa: ASSPVNEKLF

v_call: TRBV7-3
j_call: TRBJ2-1
cdr3_aa: ASSSSRAGPNEQF

v_call: TRBV2
j_call: TRBJ2-2
cdr3_aa: ASSRENTGELF

v_call: TRBV6-1
j_call: TRBJ1-1
cdr3_aa: ASSEGWTGHTEAF

v_call: TRBV9
j_call: TRBJ2-3
cdr3_aa: ASSSNGLAPDTQY

v_call: TRBV6-4
j_call: TRBJ2-3
cdr3_aa: ASSVEGGSTDTQY

v_call: TRBV5-1
j_call: TRBJ2-5
cdr3_aa: ASSLGTSQGETQY

v_call: TRBV5-4
j_call: TRBJ2-1
cdr3_aa: ASSSDSYNEQF

v_call: TRBV2
j_call: TRBJ1-5
cdr3_aa: ASSRGLNQPQH

v_call: TRBV11-3
j_call: TRBJ2-1
cdr3_aa: ASSLDPLSGSNEQF

v_call: TRBV6-1
j_call: TRBJ2-3
cdr3_aa: ASTLTSGASDTQY

v_call: TRBV18
j_call: TRBJ2-7
cdr3_aa: ASSPTQQGYEQY

v_call: TRBV28
j_call: TRBJ1-5
cdr3_aa: ASSLLPGNSNQPQH

v_call: TRBV11-2
j_call: TRBJ2-1
cdr3_aa: ASRPNRGVHNEQF

v_call: TRBV5-6
j_call: TRBJ2-7
cdr3_aa: ASSLGGTYEQY

v_call: TRBV28
j_call: TRBJ1-1
cdr3_aa: ASSFVPDRMNTEAF

v_call: TRBV30
j_call: TRBJ2-1
cdr3_aa: AWSVGTSGALNEQF

v_call: TRBV4-1
j_call: TRBJ1-1
cdr3_aa: ASSHGGLNTEAF

v_call: TRBV21-1
j_call: TRBJ2-7
cdr3_aa: ANRRWAGEEQY

v_call: TRBV7-6
j_call: TRBJ1-4
cdr3_aa: ASSPGTGSNEKLF

v_call: TRBV4-2
j_call: TRBJ1-2
cdr3_aa: ASSQGGGFYT

v_call: TRBV6-1
j_call: TRBJ2-1
cdr3_aa: ASSERRISYNEQF

v_call: TRBV27
j_call: TRBJ1-1
cdr3_aa: ASSMTGAGNTEAF

v_call: TRBV9
j_call: TRBJ2-5
cdr3_aa: ASSATSFQETQY

v_call: TRBV6-1
j_call: TRBJ2-5
cdr3_aa: ASSEWGGVQETQY

v_call: TRBV7-3
j_call: TRBJ2-3
cdr3_aa: ASSSGLSGGGADTQY

v_call: TRBV5-6
j_call: TRBJ1-4
cdr3_aa: ASSLAGPNEKLF

v_call: TRBV19
j_call: TRBJ2-3
cdr3_aa: ASSDRDRPTDTQY

v_call: TRBV19
j_call: TRBJ2-7
cdr3_aa: ASSLTRGDSYEQY

v_call: TRBV19
j_call: TRBJ1-5
cdr3_aa: ASSLSGGTGDQPQH

v_call: TRBV5-6
j_call: TRBJ2-1
cdr3_aa: ASSRDYNEQF

v_call: TRBV15
j_call: TRBJ2-7
cdr3_aa: ATRRTGGYEQY

v_call: TRBV29-1
j_call: TRBJ1-1
cdr3_aa: SVDRPGSNTEAF